This T cell receptor beta chain was observed in a study of shared clonotypes between healthy human individuals. CDR3 length: 16 amino acids. CDR1 and CDR2 (germline): SGHRS, YFSETQ. V shed 4 bases and J shed 1 base, with 17 bases lying between them. All donors were healthy HIV-negative adults lacking recent acute infections or vaccinations. Sequencing used immunoSEQ multiplex PCR; TCRdb keeps in-frame clones, though not all of them. The table has millions of clones, roughly 94% seen once. The chain combines TRBV5-1 with TRBJ1-1, with D perhaps matching TRBD1 (5 bases). The sequencing input was naive CD4+ T cells sorted from blood. Noted subset: CD45RA+ positively selected. This TCR was recovered from a man younger than 35 in good health. In nucleotides, the CDR3 is TGCGCCAGCAGCCGGACCCCCGGGACGGCGAACACTGAAGCTTTCTTT. This translates into CASSRTPGTANTEAFF. Variable domain in full (rest from reference TRBV5-1 and TRBJ1-1): KAGVTQTPRYLIKTRGQQVTLSCSPISGHRSVSWYQQTPGQGLQFLFEYFSETQRNKGNFPGRFSGRQFSNSRSEMNVSTLELGDSALYLCASSRTPGTANTEAFFGQGTRLTVV.